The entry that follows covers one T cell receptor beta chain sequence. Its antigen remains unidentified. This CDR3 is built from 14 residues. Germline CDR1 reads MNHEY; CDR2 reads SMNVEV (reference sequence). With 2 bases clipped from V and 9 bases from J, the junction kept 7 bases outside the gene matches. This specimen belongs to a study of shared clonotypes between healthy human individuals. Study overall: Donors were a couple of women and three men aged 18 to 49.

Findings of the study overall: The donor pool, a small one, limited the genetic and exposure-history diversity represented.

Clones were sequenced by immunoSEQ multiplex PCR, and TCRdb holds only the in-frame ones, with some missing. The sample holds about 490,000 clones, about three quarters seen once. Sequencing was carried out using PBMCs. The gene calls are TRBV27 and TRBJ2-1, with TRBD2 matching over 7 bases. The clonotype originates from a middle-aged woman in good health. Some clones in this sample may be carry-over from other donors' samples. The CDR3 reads CASSLRTSGSEQFF. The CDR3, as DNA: TGTGCCAGCAGTTTAAGGACTAGTGGAAGTGAGCAGTTCTTC.